This section outlines one T cell receptor beta chain sequence together with its context. Its target is not known. Sequence data for DNA of cultured CD4+ T cells were generated by the Oncomine TCR Beta short-read assay. MiXCR, applied by TCRdb to the PCR reads, yields one record per CDR3 protein. The sample carries 7,600 or so distinct CDR3 sequences, around three fifths recorded once. With 6 bases removed from V and 0 bases from J, the gap between germline ends came to 13 bases. Germline V gene lookup returns CDR1 DFQATT and CDR2 SNEGSKA (reference sequence). This CDR3 contains 14 residues. These data come from a study of vaccination and CD4 T cells after COVID-19. Points from the study as a whole: The authors identified 304 of 307 vaccine-specific clones in convalescent patients as spike mono-reactive.

Treatment described: 10-day PBMC culture with coronavirus spike peptide pools or control peptides (ViraFEST assay). The sequencing used cultured CD4+ T cells from blood, collected after SARS-CoV-2 vaccination. The rearrangement joins TRBV20-1 to TRBJ2-3, with a possible D match to TRBD1 (5 bases). The sequence was collected from a human donor with COVID-19. The CDR3 DNA follows: TGCAGTGCCCCAAGGGGATTGAGCACAGATACGCAGTATTTT. As protein: CSAPRGLSTDTQYF.